These 18 T cell receptor beta chains came from one sample sequenced in a study of cytomegalovirus exposure and HLA in healthy donors. Amplification used 60 Vbeta primers and 13 Jbeta primers. Sequencing used immunoSEQ multiplex PCR; TCRdb keeps in-frame clones, though not all of them. The sample has around 130,000 clones, 80% to 90% seen once. Sequencing input: PBMCs. These receptors all stem from a man between 50 and 59 years old in good health and CMV-seronegative.

The J gene is TRBJ1-6, the V gene TRBV10-3; weak D call: TRBD1 (6 bases). Germline CDR1 is ENHRY and CDR2 is SYGVKD. This CDR3 has 14 amino acids. With 2 bases removed from V and 7 bases from J, the gap between germline ends came to 9 bases. Here the CDR3 DNA reads TGTGCCATCAGTGAGGGACAGAGGAATTCACCCCTCCACTTT. This sequence encodes CAISEGQRNSPLHF.

This clone was seen a handful of times. The chain couples TRBV5-6 to TRBJ1-4, with 10 bases identical to TRBD1. Losses at the gene ends were 6 bases for V and 8 bases for J; bases not matched to a gene: 13. The CDR3 consists of 16 residues. Germline CDR1 is SGHDT and CDR2 is YYEEEE. CDR3 residues: CASTLLGGQGTEKLFF. The DNA for the CDR3 is TGTGCCAGCACCCTCCTCGGGGGACAGGGGACCGAAAAACTGTTTTTT.

As regards this clone: This sample also contains other DNA sequences that code for the same CDR3. The V call is TRBV5-4, the J call TRBJ2-7; 7 nucleotides line up with TRBD1. The ends lost 4 bases at V and 2 bases at J; junction bases unmatched: 12. The length of the CDR3 is 16 residues. Germline V CDR1 and CDR2: SGHNT, YYREEE (reference sequence). Here the CDR3 reads CASSPNVRGLAYEQYF. The CDR3 DNA is TGTGCCAGCAGCCCTAATGTAAGGGGGCTGGCCTACGAGCAGTACTTC.

This clone was counted only a few times. This rearrangement joins TRBV5-4 to TRBJ2-5; 9 bases line up with TRBD2. After removal of 0 bases from V and 4 bases from J, the junction contained 4 bases not matched to a gene. In germline, CDR1 is SGHNT, CDR2 YYREEE (reference sequence). The CDR3 consists of 15 residues. The CDR3 DNA is TGTGCCAGCAGCTTGGAAGCGGGGGGCAGAGAGACCCAGTACTTC. Residues: CASSLEAGGRETQYF.

DNA for the CDR3: TGTGCCTGGAGTTCCATGACAGGGGTGAGCCCAGATACGCAGTATTTT. It translates to CAWSSMTGVSPDTQYF. This chain joins TRBV30 and TRBJ2-3; 8 nucleotides match TRBD1. CDR3 size: 16 residues. The V and J ends lost 2 bases and 4 bases, in that order; junction bases with no gene match: 11. Germline loops: CDR1 GTSNPN, CDR2 SVGIG (reference sequence). Looking up the rest from reference TRBV30 and TRBJ2-3 gives the full variable domain: SQTIHQWPATLVQPVGSPLSLECTVEGTSNPNLYWYRQAAGRGLQLLFYSVGIGQISSEVPQNLSASRPQDRQFILSSKKLLLSDSGFYLCAWSSMTGVSPDTQYFGPGTRLTVL.

V gene TRBV6-5 combines with J gene TRBJ2-7; maybe TRBD1 (5 bases). The CDR3 has 14 residues. V lost 7 bases to trimming and J lost 2 bases, with 15 bases between them. Germline V CDR1 and CDR2: MNHEY, SVGAGI. The CDR3 region has the DNA TGTGCCAGCACCCCCAGGGCTGGCCCCTACGAGCAGTACTTC. It specifies CASTPRAGPYEQYF.

The rearrangement joins TRBV10-1 to TRBJ2-1, with 7 bases fitting TRBD1. V lost 6 bases to trimming and J lost 7 bases; unmatched junction nucleotides: 9. CDR3 length: 14 residues. CDR1 and CDR2 (germline): WNHNN, SYGVQD (reference sequence). CDR3 loop: CASSGQDVPNEQFF. Here the CDR3 DNA reads TGCGCCAGCAGCGGACAGGACGTACCTAATGAGCAGTTCTTC.

The chain uses TRBV6-5 and TRBJ2-3; the match to TRBD1 covers 7 bases. This CDR3 spans 16 amino acids. Germline trimming cut 0 bases from V and 4 bases from J; bases unmatched to any gene: 7. Germline values: CDR1 MNHEY, CDR2 SVGAGI. The CDR3 loop reads CASSYSQGDLSDTQYF. The CDR3 DNA reads TGTGCCAGCAGTTACTCGCAGGGGGATCTTTCAGATACGCAGTATTTT.

This clone was counted between two and nine times. V gene TRBV19 combines with J gene TRBJ2-4; D is possibly TRBD2 (5 bases). The V end was cut by 0 bases, the J end by 0 bases, with 9 bases between. This CDR3 is built from 16 residues. Germline CDR1 reads LNHDA; CDR2 reads SQIVND (reference sequence). Here the CDR3 DNA reads TGTGCCAGTAGTATAGATCCGACTATAGCCAAAAACATTCAGTACTTC. It translates to CASSIDPTIAKNIQYF.

This chain uses TRBV18 with TRBJ1-1, with D possibly TRBD1 on 6 matching bases. The CDR3 runs to 19 residues. The germline gives CDR1 KGHSH, CDR2 LQKENI. V dropped 4 bases and J dropped 0 bases, with 24 bases sitting between them. The chain's CDR3 is CASSHETGLALRMNTEAFF. The CDR3 DNA reads as TGTGCCAGCTCACACGAGACAGGTTTGGCCCTAAGAATGAACACTGAAGCTTTCTTT.

The chain employs TRBV6-1 and TRBJ2-7; 8 bases are shared with TRBD1. The CDR3 extends over 15 amino acids. Germline CDR1 and CDR2: MNHNS and SASEGT. The V segment lost 4 bases and the J segment 7 bases; nucleotides outside the gene matches: 12. CDR3 DNA sequence: TGTGCCAGCAGTGGACTACAGGGGGTGGTGGGGGAGCAGTACTTC. Translated, it gives CASSGLQGVVGEQYF.

V usage is TRBV7-3 and J usage is TRBJ1-1, with D hard to call. CDR1 and CDR2 from the germline V gene are SGHTA and FQGTGA. Trimming cost V 2 bases and J 3 bases, with 10 bases left between them. The length of the CDR3 is 14 residues. Written as DNA, the CDR3 is TGTGCCAGCAGCTTAGAGGGAAGGTACACTGAAGCTTTCTTT. Amino acids: CASSLEGRYTEAFF.

The rearrangement links TRBV5-6 to TRBJ2-7; a possible D gene is TRBD2 (6 bases). This CDR3 is built from 16 residues. Germline assignment: CDR1 SGHDT and CDR2 YYEEEE. V was pared by 2 bases and J by 4 bases, with 19 bases between. The CDR3 DNA reads TGTGCCAGCAGCTTCCGGGGCCGGTCCGGAGGGTACGAGCAGTACTTC. Encoded protein: CASSFRGRSGGYEQYF.

The CDR3 loop is CSVIEGVGEAFF. The CDR3 DNA follows: TGCAGCGTTATAGAGGGGGTAGGGGAGGCTTTCTTT. This rearrangement joins TRBV29-1 to TRBJ1-1; a possible D gene is TRBD1 (6 bases). V dropped 5 bases and J dropped 11 bases, with 18 bases sitting between them. Germline CDR1 and CDR2: SQVTM and ANQGSEA. This CDR3 comprises 12 residues.

The chain is built from TRBV7-3 and TRBJ2-1; TRBD2 is a possible D gene (6 bases). Per germline, CDR1 SGHTA and CDR2 FQGTGA. V lost 2 bases and J lost 5, with 10 bases in between. The CDR3 contains 14 residues. CDR3 residues: CASSLSGLDNEQFF. In DNA, the CDR3 is TGTGCCAGCAGCTTATCGGGACTCGACAATGAGCAGTTCTTC. The complete variable domain, with remaining parts taken from reference TRBV7-3 and TRBJ2-1, reads GAGVSQTPSNKVTEKGKYVELRCDPISGHTALYWYRQSLGQGPEFLIYFQGTGAADDSGLPNDRFFAVRPEGSVSTLKIQRTERGDSAVYLCASSLSGLDNEQFFGPGTRLTVL.

The chain links TRBV5-8 to TRBJ2-3; possible D gene TRBD2, 6 bases. In germline, CDR1 is SGHTS, CDR2 YDEGEE. CDR3 length: 13 residues. V lost 5 bases and J 6 bases, leaving 13 bases between the germline ends. In DNA, the CDR3 is TGTGCCAGCAGTCTCTCAGGGAGGGATACGCAGTATTTT. Its protein is CASSLSGRDTQYF.

This sequence joins TRBV5-6 and TRBJ1-1, with 11 nucleotides matching TRBD1. J lost 5 bases, V lost 4 bases, and 10 bases had no gene match. From germline, CDR1 is SGHDT and CDR2 YYEEEE. CDR3 length: 16 amino acids. CDR3 loop: CASSPFGTGGRTEAFF. Here the CDR3 DNA reads TGTGCCAGCAGCCCATTTGGGACAGGGGGGAGGACTGAAGCTTTCTTT.

CDR3 DNA: TGTGCCAGCAGTTATGGGACAGGGGGCGAGGATGGCTACACCTTC. Residues: CASSYGTGGEDGYTF. The rearrangement links TRBV6-5 to TRBJ1-2, with 12 bases fitting TRBD1. With V trimmed by 3 bases and J by 6 bases, 5 bases remained unmatched. This CDR3 comprises 15 residues. The V gene's germline CDR1 is MNHEY and CDR2 SVGAGI.